The 10 T cell receptor beta chains given below trace back to one sample, sequenced in a study of glioma-infiltrating T cells after dendritic cell vaccination. Measured with immunoSEQ multiplex PCR; TCRdb has only the in-frame clones, and not every one. Of 100,000 or so clones listed, over 80% are singletons. The time point was: after dendritic cell vaccination, including at tumor progression/relapse. The source was blood, collected after dendritic cell vaccination. These receptors were obtained from a human donor with glioblastoma.

This chain links TRBV6-1 with TRBJ2-7, with TRBD1 matching over 7 bases. In germline, CDR1 is MNHNS, CDR2 SASEGT. V shed 5 bases, J shed 5 bases, and the junction held 6 bases outside the gene matches. This CDR3 comprises 13 residues. The CDR3 here is CASSWGRGNEQYF. DNA of the CDR3: TGTGCCAGCAGTTGGGGCAGGGGGAACGAGCAGTACTTC.

This clone showed up just a few times. The chain has TRBV5-1 and TRBJ2-2; TRBD1 matches at 7 bases. Germline-derived CDR1 and CDR2 are SGHRS and YFSETQ. The CDR3 loop spans 17 amino acids. V gave up 3 bases and J gave up 1 base; unmatched junction bases: 9. CDR3 sequence reads: CASSSLTGMGNTGELFF. The CDR3 DNA follows: TGCGCCAGCAGCTCGCTGACAGGGATGGGGAACACCGGGGAGCTGTTTTTT.

The chain carries TRBV4-2 and TRBJ2-5; D possibly corresponds to TRBD1 (5 bases). The tail of the sequence fits TRBJ2-7 better, so the J call may be wrong. The CDR3 has 12 residues. Germline V gene sequence: CDR1 LGHNA, CDR2 YNFKEQ. The CDR3 here is CASSPDNYEQYF. For the CDR3, the DNA is TGTGCCAGCAGCCCGGACAACTACGAGCAGTACTTC.

This chain links TRBV5-1 with TRBJ1-2; D remains ambiguous. Trimming cost V 4 bases and J 4 bases, with 14 bases left between them. Germline V lookup: CDR1 SGHRS, CDR2 YFSETQ. The CDR3 contains 14 residues. CDR3 coding DNA: TGCGCCAGCAGCCCCCGGGATACGACCTATGGCTACACCTTC. Its protein is CASSPRDTTYGYTF.

This clone has a handful of counts. The chain joins TRBV30 to TRBJ1-1; 9 bases are shared with TRBD1. The CDR3 is 16 residues long. The V and J ends lost 3 bases and 8 bases, in that order; junction bases with no gene match: 16. The germline gives CDR1 GTSNPN, CDR2 SVGIG (reference sequence). The CDR3 loop reads CAWSPRAGTGLKEAFF. CDR3 nucleotides: TGTGCCTGGAGCCCCCGTGCCGGGACAGGGCTTAAGGAAGCTTTCTTT. The complete variable domain, with remaining parts taken from reference TRBV30 and TRBJ1-1, reads SQTIHQWPATLVQPVGSPLSLECTVEGTSNPNLYWYRQAAGRGLQLLFYSVGIGQISSEVPQNLSASRPQDRQFILSSKKLLLSDSGFYLCAWSPRAGTGLKEAFFGQGTRLTVV.

The rearrangement joins TRBV21-1 to TRBJ2-1; the D call in the table, TRBD2, was not verified against the DNA. TRBV21-1 is given as a pseudogene. The CDR3 has 18 residues. The CDR3 reads CASIRRGTSGSGGNEQFF. The CDR3 region has the DNA TGTGCCAGCATTCGGAGGGGGACTAGCGGGAGCGGGGGCAATGAGCAGTTCTTC.

The chain is built from TRBV7-9 and TRBJ1-1; the match to TRBD1 covers 8 bases. Trimming at V came to 5 bases and at J to 6 bases, leaving 8 bases not matched to a gene. The germline V gene encodes CDR1 SEHNR and CDR2 FQNEAQ (reference sequence). CDR3 length: 14 residues. CDR3 nucleotides: TGTGCCAGCAGCAGAACAGGGGGGCAGGCTGAAGCTTTCTTT. This encodes CASSRTGGQAEAFF.

The V gene is TRBV6-6, the J gene TRBJ2-7, with D uncertain. The CDR3 extends over 15 amino acids. Trimming left V 5 bases short and J 3 bases short, with 17 bases between. Per the germline V gene, CDR1 is MNHNY and CDR2 is SVGAGI (reference sequence). CDR3 in DNA: TGTGCCAGCAGTCCTACCCGGAGTCCCCTCTACGAGCAGTACTTC. Translated: CASSPTRSPLYEQYF.

The gene calls are TRBV10-1 and TRBJ1-1, with TRBD1 as a possible D gene (5 bases). Germline lookup yields CDR1 WNHNN and CDR2 SYGVQD (reference sequence). Trimming removed 6 bases at V and 2 bases at J, with 13 bases between. CDR3 length: 14 residues. CDR3 protein: CASSGGNSNTEAFF. The CDR3 DNA follows: TGCGCCAGCAGCGGGGGGAACAGCAACACTGAAGCTTTCTTT.

The J gene is TRBJ1-3, the V gene TRBV18; D uncertain. The CDR3 extends over 13 amino acids. Trimming cost V 4 bases and J 4 bases, with 8 bases left between them. CDR1 is KGHSH and CDR2 is LQKENI in the germline V gene. In DNA, the CDR3 is TGTGCCAGCTCACTCGAGGAGGGAAACACCATATATTTT. It translates to CASSLEEGNTIYF. Together with reference TRBV18 and TRBJ1-3, the CDR3 gives the full variable domain: NAGVMQNPRHLVRRRGQEARLRCSPMKGHSHVYWYRQLPEEGLKFMVYLQKENIIDESGMPKERFSAEFPKEGPSILRIQQVVRGDSAAYFCASSLEEGNTIYFGEGSWLTVV.